This T cell receptor beta chain stems from a study of low-dose radiotherapy and immunotherapy resistance in tumors. Study in general: Aspirin was taken orally at 300 mg daily by patients, and this continued for four cycles from cycle 1 day 1.

Regarding this clonotype: It may be a read error: a sequence one base away is much more abundant.

Looked up from germline, CDR1 is DFQATT and CDR2 is SNEGSKA (reference sequence). The CDR3 loop spans 14 amino acids. As for time point: before trial treatment. Both TCRalpha and TCRbeta chains were reverse transcribed with V-gene-specific primers. TCRs were amplified for roughly 20 PCR cycles with a constant-region primer and V-primer adapter. TCRdb called the reads again in MiXCR, with one record for every CDR3 protein. The sample yields 64,000 or so distinct CDR3 sequences, less than 40% seen once. The TCR was taken from a female donor with ovarian cancer. This chain joins TRBV20-1 and TRBJ2-1; TRBD2 is a possible D gene (5 bases). Specimen: PBMCs, collected before treatment. The CDR3, as DNA: TGCAGTCCTAGTTACGGGGTCTCCTACAATGAGCAGTTCTTC. Its protein product is CSPSYGVSYNEQFF.